This T cell receptor beta chain came from a study of low-dose radiotherapy and immunotherapy resistance in tumors. Study information: Cohort 1 was given 0.5 Gy per fraction every 2 weeks, for 6.5 Gy total. On an every-two-weeks schedule, patients received intravenous nivolumab 240 mg, along with ipilimumab 1 mg/kg every six weeks. Over 26 weeks, cohort 2 got 1 Gy every two weeks, reaching 13 Gy.

With TRAV- and TRBV-specific primers, first-strand cDNA was made, covering the alpha and beta chains. Both a constant-region primer and a V-primer adapter served to amplify TCRs across roughly 20 PCR cycles. TCRdb re-called the reads with MiXCR, one entry per CDR3 protein. The data show 7,500 to 10,000 distinct CDR3 sequences, with around 80% seen just once and less than 1.5% held by the top ten. Trimming removed 6 bases at V and 2 bases at J, with 12 bases between. Germline V gene data show CDR1 as MDHEN and CDR2 as SYDVKM. The CDR3 has 14 amino acids. Those eligible were patients bearing advanced solid tumors lacking tumor-infiltrating lymphocytes.

V is TRBV28 and J is TRBJ2-3; TRBD1 or TRBD2 may be the D gene (5 bases each). The receptor was isolated from a human donor with advanced metastatic prostate, ovarian, gallbladder or colorectal cancer (not recorded which). This table probably holds off-target reads from a library built for another chain. The CDR3 loop reads CASSRDRNTDTQYF. For the CDR3, the DNA is TGTGCCAGCAGCCGGGACCGAAACACAGATACGCAGTATTTT.